These 12 T cell receptor beta chains were sequenced from one sample in a study of T-cell memory formation after mild COVID-19. TCRdb re-analysed the 5' RACE reads in MiXCR, keeping a single row per CDR3 protein. The sample lists fewer than 400,000 distinct CDR3 sequences, roughly 15% occurring once. The specimen was PBMCs or a T cell subset sorted from them (not recorded which). The receptors shown here come from a man in his late teens or twenties who had mild COVID-19 (a few samples of this study predate the infection). Cell type and time point are not known.

Written as DNA, the CDR3 is TGTGCCAGCAGTCTCGGACAGGGGGCCCCTGGCTACACCTTC. Translation: CASSLGQGAPGYTF. The V call is TRBV6-6, the J call TRBJ1-2; TRBD1 matches at 11 bases. CDR3 length: 14 amino acids. After removal of 5 bases from V and 7 bases from J, the junction contained 6 bases not matched to a gene. CDR1 is MNHNY, CDR2 SVGAGI, per germline (reference sequence).

This clonotype was seen more than once but under ten times. The chain employs TRBV15 and TRBJ2-5; 10 nucleotides align to TRBD2. V was pared by 0 bases and J by 5 bases, with 3 bases of the junction left unmatched. CDR3 size: 15 residues. Germline lookup yields CDR1 LNHNV and CDR2 YYDKDF (reference sequence). CDR3 in amino acids: CATSRDRGLAETQYF. The CDR3 region has the DNA TGTGCCACCAGCAGAGATAGGGGACTAGCGGAGACCCAGTACTTC.

This clonotype has just a few counts. This chain uses TRBV2 with TRBJ1-5; 11 positions match TRBD1. Germline V gene lookup returns CDR1 SNHLY and CDR2 FYNNEI. After removal of 6 bases from V and 9 bases from J, the junction contained 4 bases not matched to a gene. The CDR3 contains 13 residues. In nucleotides, the CDR3 is TGTGCCAGCAGGGACAGGGGGCTTCTGCCCCAGCATTTT. It specifies CASRDRGLLPQHF.

This clonotype appeared a few times. The CDR3 coding sequence is TGTGCCAGCAGTTTATCGGGCCGACAGCCCCAGCATTTT. As protein: CASSLSGRQPQHF. The chain combines TRBV27 with TRBJ1-5; no clear D gene. Trimming left V 0 bases short and J 7 bases short, with 7 bases between. This CDR3 is built from 13 residues. The germline V gene encodes CDR1 MNHEY and CDR2 SMNVEV (reference sequence).

This sequence joins TRBV9 and TRBJ2-5; D is uncertain. V lost 0 bases to trimming and J lost 4 bases, with 10 bases between them. This CDR3 is 14 amino acids long. The V gene's germline CDR1 is SGDLS and CDR2 YYNGEE. The CDR3 sequence: CASSVVAGGETQYF. DNA of the CDR3: TGTGCCAGCAGCGTAGTCGCTGGCGGAGAGACCCAGTACTTC.

This clonotype occurred a few times. V gene TRBV10-2 combines with J gene TRBJ2-4; possible D gene TRBD1, 5 bases. The CDR3 covers 15 residues. Trimming removed 6 bases at V and 2 bases at J, with 14 bases between. Per the germline V gene, CDR1 is WSHSY and CDR2 is SAAADI. The CDR3 DNA sequence: TGCGCCAGCAGCCCCAGGGCCCAGTCCAAAAACATTCAGTACTTC. The encoded protein is CASSPRAQSKNIQYF.

This clonotype was detected only a few times. The chain combines TRBV10-1 with TRBJ2-3, with D maybe TRBD1 (6 bases). The CDR3 spans 15 residues. Per the germline V gene, CDR1 is WNHNN and CDR2 is SYGVQD (reference sequence). V lost 3 bases, J lost 4 bases, and 14 bases lay in between. CDR3 residues: CASSEGRGRPDTQYF. The DNA for the CDR3 is TGCGCCAGCAGTGAAGGCAGGGGCCGGCCAGATACGCAGTATTTT.

The DNA of the CDR3 is TGTGCCAGCAGCCCCCTCCGGGGCGTAGGCTATGGCTACACCTTC. This translates into CASSPLRGVGYGYTF. The rearrangement links TRBV7-2 to TRBJ1-2; D perhaps matches TRBD1 (5 bases). The CDR3 has 15 residues. Germline CDR1 SGHTA, CDR2 FQGNSA. Trimming shortened V by 5 bases and J by 4 bases, and 17 bases separated the two germline ends.

V usage is TRBV7-3 and J usage is TRBJ1-1; TRBD1 might be the D (5 bases). CDR1 SGHTA and CDR2 FQGTGA come from the germline V gene. The CDR3 contains 15 residues. V was clipped by 8 bases and J by 3 bases, with 19 bases between them. The DNA of the CDR3 is TGTGCCAGCTCCTTAACCGGGGGTAGCTACACTGAAGCTTTCTTT. It translates to CASSLTGGSYTEAFF.

This clonotype occurred a few times. The J gene is TRBJ2-2, the V gene TRBV5-1; no reliable D call. This CDR3 region has 15 residues. Between the trimmed V and J ends, which lost 3 bases and 5 bases, there was a span of 14 bases. Looked up from germline, CDR1 is SGHRS and CDR2 is YFSETQ. The CDR3 DNA reads as TGCGCCAGCAGCTCTCCCCCGGTCCCTACCGGGGAGCTGTTTTTT. Translation: CASSSPPVPTGELFF.

The J gene is TRBJ2-5, the V gene TRBV12-3 or TRBV12-4; unclear D gene. Trimming cost V 3 bases and J 1 base, with 21 bases left between them. CDR3 length equals 18 residues. The CDR3 nucleotides read TGTGCCAGCAGTTTTTCGTGGCCGCCAGGCCGAACCCAAGAGACCCAGTACTTC. This sequence encodes CASSFSWPPGRTQETQYF.

This clonotype was counted a few times. The rearrangement uses TRBV7-6 and TRBJ1-1; D gene uncertain. The CDR3 sequence is 11 residues long. The V and J ends lost 6 bases and 10 bases respectively, with 12 bases between them. Germline V CDR1 and CDR2: SGHVS, FNYEAQ. CDR3: CASRGGKGAFF. The CDR3 DNA follows: TGTGCCAGCAGGGGAGGGAAAGGAGCTTTCTTT.